These 4 T cell receptor beta chains were sequenced from one sample in a study of T cell changes during pregnancy in multiple sclerosis. The method was immunoSEQ multiplex PCR; TCRdb's version includes in-frame clones alone and lacks a portion of them. The data contain around 80,000 clones, just over 90% of them singletons. The sequences come from peripheral blood, collected before pregnancy. All receptors come from a female donor with multiple sclerosis, enrolled in a pregnancy study.

The rearrangement links TRBV30 to TRBJ2-7, with D possibly TRBD1 on 6 matching bases. Deletions cut 0 bases from V and 3 bases from J, with 9 bases between. The CDR3 has 13 residues. CDR1 is GTSNPN, CDR2 SVGIG, per germline (reference sequence). CDR3 residues: CAWSVLRGYEQYF. DNA for the CDR3: TGTGCCTGGAGTGTCCTCAGGGGCTACGAGCAGTACTTC.

This chain connects TRBV19 to TRBJ2-3, with D perhaps matching TRBD1 (5 bases). The CDR3 is 13 residues long. The germline gives CDR1 LNHDA, CDR2 SQIVND (reference sequence). Trimming took off 7 bases at V and 2 bases at J, with 10 bases between the two ends. For the CDR3, the DNA is TGTGCCAGTACAGGGCTATTCACAGATACGCAGTATTTT. Residues: CASTGLFTDTQYF.

This clone was detected only a few times. V and J are TRBV6-5 and TRBJ1-2; D is uncertain. Trimming stripped 2 bases from V and 5 bases from J, with 9 bases between. Germline values: CDR1 MNHEY, CDR2 SVGAGI. CDR3 size: 13 residues. The DNA of the CDR3 is TGTGCCAGCAGTTACAGAGGGATATATGGCTACACCTTC. This translates into CASSYRGIYGYTF.

The chain links TRBV5-4 to TRBJ1-4; 8 nucleotides match TRBD1. Germline trimming cut 4 bases from V and 7 bases from J; bases unmatched to any gene: 9. CDR3 length: 15 amino acids. Germline V gene lookup returns CDR1 SGHNT and CDR2 YYREEE (reference sequence). CDR3 sequence (DNA): TGTGCCAGCAGCACTCGACAGGGGACGGGTGAAAAACTGTTTTTT. Residues: CASSTRQGTGEKLFF.